These T cell receptor beta chains were read from a single sample in a study of cytomegalovirus exposure and HLA in healthy donors. Clones were read by immunoSEQ multiplex PCR, and TCRdb kept only the in-frame ones, dropping some. The repertoire holds 150,000 to 200,000 clones, about 81% seen once, with around 2% in the top ten. Sample: PBMCs. The source is a young man in good health and CMV-seronegative. Each CDR3 is given with its conserved first and last residue. Fields, in order: clone size, J gene, D gene, CDR3 length, V gene, CDR3 DNA, CDR3 protein. A D gene is named only where the DNA matches it firmly. Not all rows give a size; the values are once, few, many and, for expanded clones, a class.

clone_size: NA; j_call: TRBJ2-3; d_call: TRBD2; cdr3_length: 16; v_call: TRBV7-2; cdr3_nt: TGTGCCAGCAGCTTAAGGCTAGCGGGTTTCACAGATACGCAGTATTTT; cdr3_aa: CASSLRLAGFTDTQYF
clone_size: once; j_call: TRBJ2-1; d_call: TRBD2; cdr3_length: 14; v_call: TRBV7-3; cdr3_nt: TGTGCCAGCAGCTTATCCGGGACTAGCGCTGAGCAGTTCTTC; cdr3_aa: CASSLSGTSAEQFF
clone_size: NA; j_call: TRBJ2-1; d_call: NA; cdr3_length: 16; v_call: TRBV5-6; cdr3_nt: TGTGCCAGCAGCTTGGGCTGGGATTACGCACTAGGCGAGCAGTTCTTC; cdr3_aa: CASSLGWDYALGEQFF
clone_size: once; j_call: TRBJ2-3; d_call: NA; cdr3_length: 15; v_call: TRBV27; cdr3_nt: TGTGCCAGCAGTTTATACGGGAGTAGGACAGATACGCAGTATTTT; cdr3_aa: CASSLYGSRTDTQYF
clone_size: NA; j_call: TRBJ2-7; d_call: NA; cdr3_length: 12; v_call: TRBV28; cdr3_nt: TGTGCCAGCTCCTTACGAAACAACGAGCAGTACTTC; cdr3_aa: CASSLRNNEQYF
clone_size: NA; j_call: TRBJ1-6; d_call: NA; cdr3_length: 16; v_call: TRBV4-3; cdr3_nt: TGCGCCAGCAGCCAAGATAAGTTTTCGCTCCGGGAAGCCCTCCACTTT; cdr3_aa: CASSQDKFSLREALHF
clone_size: NA; j_call: TRBJ2-7; d_call: NA; cdr3_length: 11; v_call: TRBV7-2; cdr3_nt: TGTGCCAGCAGCGCAGACTACGAGCAGTACTTC; cdr3_aa: CASSADYEQYF
clone_size: NA; j_call: TRBJ2-7; d_call: TRBD1; cdr3_length: 15; v_call: TRBV5-1; cdr3_nt: TGCGCCAGCAGCTTGGCCGGGACAGGGGTCCACGAGCAGTACTTC; cdr3_aa: CASSLAGTGVHEQYF
clone_size: NA; j_call: TRBJ2-4; d_call: TRBD2; cdr3_length: 16; v_call: TRBV7-2; cdr3_nt: TGTGCCAGCAGCTTTTTAGCGGGCCTAGCCAAAAACATTCAGTACTTC; cdr3_aa: CASSFLAGLAKNIQYF
clone_size: NA; j_call: TRBJ2-1; d_call: TRBD2; cdr3_length: 15; v_call: TRBV7-3; cdr3_nt: TGTGCCAGCAGCTCCGGCGGGGGGTTCTACAATGAGCAGTTCTTC; cdr3_aa: CASSSGGGFYNEQFF
clone_size: NA; j_call: TRBJ1-4; d_call: NA; cdr3_length: 13; v_call: TRBV28; cdr3_nt: TGTGCCAGCACGTCGGGGGTGAATGAAAAACTGTTTTTT; cdr3_aa: CASTSGVNEKLFF
clone_size: NA; j_call: TRBJ2-2; d_call: TRBD1; cdr3_length: 15; v_call: TRBV7-9; cdr3_nt: TGTGCCAGCAGCTTAACAGGGGCCTACACCGGGGAGCTGTTTTTT; cdr3_aa: CASSLTGAYTGELFF
clone_size: NA; j_call: TRBJ2-3; d_call: TRBD1; cdr3_length: 14; v_call: TRBV4-3; cdr3_nt: TGCGCCAGCAGCAAAGGGACAGACACAGATACGCAGTATTTT; cdr3_aa: CASSKGTDTDTQYF
clone_size: NA; j_call: TRBJ2-1; d_call: TRBD2; cdr3_length: 16; v_call: TRBV4-2; cdr3_nt: TGTGCCAGCAGCCAATCTAGCGGGAGGGCCTACAATGAGCAGTTCTTC; cdr3_aa: CASSQSSGRAYNEQFF
clone_size: NA; j_call: TRBJ2-3; d_call: TRBD2; cdr3_length: 19; v_call: TRBV29-1; cdr3_nt: TGCAGCGTCCGCCGTGGGGCGCGGGAGGTTTCCCGTAGCACAGATACGCAGTATTTT; cdr3_aa: CSVRRGAREVSRSTDTQYF
clone_size: NA; j_call: TRBJ1-2; d_call: TRBD1; cdr3_length: 13; v_call: TRBV4-3; cdr3_nt: TGCGCCAGCAGCCAGAGACAGGGGGATGGCTACACCTTC; cdr3_aa: CASSQRQGDGYTF
clone_size: NA; j_call: TRBJ2-1; d_call: TRBD1; cdr3_length: 16; v_call: TRBV5-6; cdr3_nt: TGTGCCAGCAGTTTTGACCAGGACAGGGGGTACAATGAGCAGTTCTTC; cdr3_aa: CASSFDQDRGYNEQFF
clone_size: once; j_call: TRBJ2-5; d_call: NA; cdr3_length: 16; v_call: TRBV6-6; cdr3_nt: TGTGCCAGCAGTGCAGGCAGGGTGTGGGCTGTGGAGACCCAGTACTTC; cdr3_aa: CASSAGRVWAVETQYF
clone_size: few; j_call: TRBJ1-5; d_call: TRBD1; cdr3_length: 20; v_call: TRBV4-3; cdr3_nt: TGCGCCAGCAGCCAAGATGTCGGGACAGGGGAGTTTATGGGCAATCAGCCCCAGCATTTT; cdr3_aa: CASSQDVGTGEFMGNQPQHF
clone_size: NA; j_call: TRBJ1-2; d_call: NA; cdr3_length: 14; v_call: TRBV5-1; cdr3_nt: TGCGCCAGCAGCTTCGCAGGGTCTAACTATGGCTACACCTTC; cdr3_aa: CASSFAGSNYGYTF
clone_size: once; j_call: TRBJ2-5; d_call: NA; cdr3_length: 12; v_call: TRBV27; cdr3_nt: TGTGCCAGCAGTACAGGGTGGGAGACCCAGTACTTC; cdr3_aa: CASSTGWETQYF
clone_size: NA; j_call: TRBJ1-1; d_call: NA; cdr3_length: 13; v_call: TRBV4-1; cdr3_nt: TGCGCCAGCAGCCAAGATTTGTACAGAGAAGCTTTCTTT; cdr3_aa: CASSQDLYREAFF
clone_size: NA; j_call: TRBJ2-3; d_call: NA; cdr3_length: 14; v_call: TRBV2; cdr3_nt: TGTGCCAGCAGGTACCGGGACACCACAGATACGCAGTATTTT; cdr3_aa: CASRYRDTTDTQYF
clone_size: NA; j_call: TRBJ2-1; d_call: TRBD2; cdr3_length: 16; v_call: TRBV9; cdr3_nt: TGTGCCAGCAGCGTAGAGGCTAGCGGGTGGGTCAATGAGCAGTTCTTC; cdr3_aa: CASSVEASGWVNEQFF
clone_size: NA; j_call: TRBJ2-3; d_call: TRBD2; cdr3_length: 16; v_call: TRBV28; cdr3_nt: TGTGCCAGCAGTTCACCCCAAAGGGAGGGCCTGGATACGCAGTATTTT; cdr3_aa: CASSSPQREGLDTQYF
clone_size: NA; j_call: TRBJ2-1; d_call: TRBD2; cdr3_length: 15; v_call: TRBV19; cdr3_nt: TGTGCCAGTAGTACTAGCGGGAGGTCCTACAATGAGCAGTTCTTC; cdr3_aa: CASSTSGRSYNEQFF